This record covers a single TCR beta chain. Its antigen remains unidentified. This entry comes from a study of B cell selection in AIRE deficiency. Study-wide results and caveats: Patient Tconv cells held roughly a third of Treg sequences shared by healthy donors.

Assay: immunoSEQ multiplex PCR; the TCRdb copy retains only in-frame clones and omits some. This repertoire shows 11,000 to 15,000 clones, just over 90% found once; its top ten account for 0.8% to 1.2%. Sorted regulatory T cells were CD4-positive, CD25-high and CD127-low or negative. The CDR3 spans 11 residues. Trimming cost V 4 bases and J 8 bases; bases outside gene matches: 0. Germline loops: CDR1 MDHEN, CDR2 SYDVKM. The V call is TRBV28, the J call TRBJ1-2, with 8 bases aligning to TRBD1. This TCR was sampled from a human donor with AIRE deficiency. What was sequenced was Tregs sorted from PBMCs. The CDR3 DNA reads as TGTGCCAGCAGTTACAGGGGGGGCTACACCTTC. This encodes CASSYRGGYTF.